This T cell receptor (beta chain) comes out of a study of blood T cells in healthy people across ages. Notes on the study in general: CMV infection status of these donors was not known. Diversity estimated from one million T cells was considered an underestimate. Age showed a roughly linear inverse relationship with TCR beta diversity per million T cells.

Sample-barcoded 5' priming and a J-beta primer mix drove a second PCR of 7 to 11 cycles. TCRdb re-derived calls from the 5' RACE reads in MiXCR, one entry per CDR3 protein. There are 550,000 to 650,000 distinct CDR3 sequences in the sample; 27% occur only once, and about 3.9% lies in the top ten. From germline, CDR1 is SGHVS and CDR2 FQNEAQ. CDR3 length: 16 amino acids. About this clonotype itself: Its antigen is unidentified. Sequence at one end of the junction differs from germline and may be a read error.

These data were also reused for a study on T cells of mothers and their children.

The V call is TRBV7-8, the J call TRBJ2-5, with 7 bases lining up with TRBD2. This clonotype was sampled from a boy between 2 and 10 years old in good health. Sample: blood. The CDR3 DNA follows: TGTGCCGGCAGCTTAATCGGGAGCGGGAACCAAGAGACCCAGTACTTC. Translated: CAGSLIGSGNQETQYF.